The entry below describes one T cell receptor beta chain. This CDR3 region has 18 residues. Per the germline V gene, CDR1 is WSHSY and CDR2 is SAAADI. Trimming shortened V by 6 bases and J by 7 bases, and 28 bases separated the two germline ends. Authors' analysis steps: Researchers report that nucleated cell counts were estimated from reference gene primer amplification. Libraries were prepared by immunoSEQ multiplex PCR; TCRdb keeps only in-frame clonotypes and omits some of them. V and J calls and clone size are those listed in that table; D and trimming were worked out from the DNA. The sample carries roughly 140,000 clones, 75% to 90% recorded once. This specimen belongs to a study of blood T cell repertoires in COVID-19. In the study overall: Samples came from the United States, Italy and Spain, spanning acute and convalescent COVID-19.

Sequenced material: peripheral blood. The chain joins TRBV10-2 to TRBJ1-5; D uncertain. The TCR was taken from a woman aged 60 to 75 with active COVID-19. The CDR3: CASSRTPANAVRGQPQHF. The CDR3 region has the DNA TGCGCCAGCAGCAGGACTCCGGCAAATGCCGTACGGGGACAGCCCCAGCATTTT.